The rows below give T cell receptor beta chains drawn from one sample of a study of blood T cell repertoires in COVID-19. The assay was immunoSEQ multiplex PCR, and TCRdb's table has in-frame clones only and misses some. The sample carries roughly 180,000 clones, 80% to 85% recorded once. Sequenced input: peripheral blood. Receptors originate from a woman aged 80 or over with COVID-19, enrolled during active disease. The CDR3 runs from the conserved cysteine through the conserved F or W. The D gene is left open where the match is weak. Only some rows state a clone size, as once, few, many or a class for expanded clones.

V	size	D	J	DNA	CDR3
TRBV11-1	NA	NA	TRBJ2-5	TGTGCCAGCAGCTTTTCCCCCTCACATCAAGAGACCCAGTACTTC	CASSFSPSHQETQYF
TRBV4-2	NA	NA	TRBJ2-1	TGTGCCAGCAGCCAAGATGCCAGGGCTAAAGAGCAGTTCTTC	CASSQDARAKEQFF
TRBV6-5	once	TRBD1	TRBJ2-1	TGTGCCAGCACCCCGGGACAGGGATTCGGTGAGCAGTTCTTC	CASTPGQGFGEQFF
TRBV6-6	NA	NA	TRBJ2-3	TGTGCCAGCAGTTATGTTAGCAGCACAGATACGCAGTATTTT	CASSYVSSTDTQYF
TRBV11-3	NA	NA	TRBJ2-7	TGTGCCAGCAGCTTAGATTCCAGGTACCTACGTCAGCAGTACTTC	CASSLDSRYLRQQYF
TRBV10-3	NA	NA	TRBJ2-5	TGTGCCATCAGTGAGTCGACCGGAGGAGCGGTCCAAGAGACCCAGTACTTC	CAISESTGGAVQETQYF
TRBV5-1	NA	NA	TRBJ2-2	TGCGCCAGCAGCTTACAGGCCGCGGACACCGGGGAGCTGTTTTTT	CASSLQAADTGELFF
TRBV18	NA	NA	TRBJ2-2	TGTGCCAGCTCATCCCCCGGCAGGGATGGCACCGGGGAGCTGTTTTTT	CASSSPGRDGTGELFF
TRBV10-2	NA	TRBD1	TRBJ2-5	TGCGCCAGCAGCTATCCCGGGACAGCTAACCAAGAGACCCAGTACTTC	CASSYPGTANQETQYF
TRBV3-1/TRBV3-2	NA	NA	TRBJ1-2	TGTGCCAGCAGCCGAGGACTGGGGGGTGATGGCTACACCTTC	CASSRGLGGDGYTF
TRBV11-3	once	TRBD1	TRBJ2-7	TGTGCCAGCAGCTTAGGACAGGGGGACTACGAGCAGTACTTC	CASSLGQGDYEQYF
TRBV19	NA	TRBD1	TRBJ2-7	TGTGCCAGTAGTGCTGGACAGGGGCGCGCCTACGAGCAGTACTTC	CASSAGQGRAYEQYF